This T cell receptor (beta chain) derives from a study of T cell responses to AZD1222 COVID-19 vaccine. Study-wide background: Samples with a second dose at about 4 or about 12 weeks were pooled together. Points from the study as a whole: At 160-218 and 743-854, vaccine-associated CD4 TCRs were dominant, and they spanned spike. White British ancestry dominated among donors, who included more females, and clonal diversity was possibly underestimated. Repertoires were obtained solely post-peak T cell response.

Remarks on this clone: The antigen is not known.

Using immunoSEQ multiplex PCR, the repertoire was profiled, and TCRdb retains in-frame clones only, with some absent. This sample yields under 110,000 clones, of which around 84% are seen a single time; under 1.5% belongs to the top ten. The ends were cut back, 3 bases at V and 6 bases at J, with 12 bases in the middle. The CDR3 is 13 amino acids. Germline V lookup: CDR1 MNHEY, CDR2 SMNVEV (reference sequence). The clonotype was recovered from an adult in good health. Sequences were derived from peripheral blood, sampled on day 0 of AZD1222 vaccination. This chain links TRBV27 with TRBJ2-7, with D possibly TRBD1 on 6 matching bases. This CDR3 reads CASSFRGSGEQYF. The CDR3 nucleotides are TGTGCCAGCAGTTTCAGGGGTTCGGGCGAGCAGTACTTC.